Listed here are 5 T cell receptor beta chains from one sample, sequenced in a study of T cell responses to AZD1222 COVID-19 vaccine. Sequencing was performed with immunoSEQ multiplex PCR; in TCRdb, only in-frame clones are kept and a portion is missing. Among 120,000 to 150,000 clones, approximately 90% were seen once, and the ten largest hold roughly 3.1%. The specimen was peripheral blood, collected on day 0 of AZD1222 vaccination. Receptor source: an adult in good health.

J is TRBJ1-2 and V is TRBV29-1; unclear D gene. V lost 4 bases, J lost 8 bases, and 8 bases lay in between. Germline assignment: CDR1 SQVTM and CDR2 ANQGSEA. CDR3 length equals 10 residues. As DNA, the CDR3 is TGCAGCGTTGCTGGGAAAGGCTACACCTTC. This codes for CSVAGKGYTF.

The count of this clone is one. The V and J genes are TRBV24-1 and TRBJ2-1; 9 bases fit TRBD2. The CDR3 is 15 amino acids. The germline CDR1 and CDR2 sequences are KGHDR and SFDVKD. After removal of 1 base from V and 7 bases from J, the junction contained 4 bases not matched to a gene. DNA for the CDR3: TGTGCCACCAGTGATTTTGCGGGAGGGATTAATGAGCAGTTCTTC. As protein: CATSDFAGGINEQFF.

Worth noting for this clone: At one of its ends the junction is not consistent with the germline gene, which may arise from a read error. CDR3 sequence (DNA): TGTGCCACCAGTGGGACAGGGAACGGTTACGAGCAGTACTTC. It yields the protein CATSGTGNGYEQYF. The chain is built from TRBV27 and TRBJ2-7, with 9 bases lining up with TRBD1. The CDR3 covers 14 residues. In germline, CDR1 is MNHEY, CDR2 SMNVEV (reference sequence).

The chain recombines TRBV4-2 with TRBJ2-1; D is possibly TRBD2 (5 bases). V gave up 4 bases and J gave up 5 bases, with 12 bases separating them. This CDR3 region has 14 residues. Germline V CDR1 and CDR2: LGHNA, YNFKEQ. CDR3 nucleotide sequence: TGTGCCAGCAGCCGGGGTAGCGCAAACAATGAGCAGTTCTTC. It translates to CASSRGSANNEQFF.

This chain connects TRBV7-3 to TRBJ1-1, with 9 bases lining up with TRBD1. Germline CDR1 reads SGHTA; CDR2 reads FQGTGA. Trimming removed 5 bases from V and 11 bases from J; junction bases left unmatched: 12. The length of the CDR3 is 14 residues. The chain's CDR3 is CASSATTTGGSAFF. In DNA form, the CDR3 reads TGTGCCAGCAGCGCGACTACAACAGGGGGCAGCGCTTTCTTT.